The 16 T cell receptor beta chains below come from one sample, sequenced in a study of shared clonotypes between healthy human individuals. CD45RO-negative, CCR7-selected cells formed the naive CD8 fraction, which excluded terminally differentiated effector memory CD45RA+ cells. Using immunoSEQ multiplex PCR, the repertoire was profiled, and TCRdb retains in-frame clones only, with some absent. The sample lists about 2.2 million clones, just over 90% occurring once. The specimen was naive CD8+ T cells from PBMCs. The source is a man aged 18-30 years in good health. Some clones in this sample may be carry-over from other donors' samples.

The CDR3 coding sequence is TGCGCCAGCAGCGATAGCGGGAGTTACAATGAGCAGTTCTTC. Translation: CASSDSGSYNEQFF. The J gene is TRBJ2-1, the V gene TRBV10-2; 9 positions match TRBD2. Germline V gene data show CDR1 as WSHSY and CDR2 as SAAADI. V gave up 6 bases and J gave up 4 bases; unmatched junction bases: 4. The CDR3 has 14 amino acids.

Details on this clone: The same CDR3 also results from other DNA sequences found in this sample. The chain has TRBV27 and TRBJ2-1; TRBD2 agrees at 11 bases. CDR1 and CDR2 from the germline V gene are MNHEY and SMNVEV (reference sequence). CDR3 length equals 14 residues. V gave up 2 bases and J gave up 7 bases; unmatched junction bases: 1. In DNA form, the CDR3 reads TGTGCCAGCAGTTTAAGACTAGCGGGGAATGAGCAGTTCTTC. Amino acids: CASSLRLAGNEQFF.

V usage is TRBV9 and J usage is TRBJ2-1; the D gene could be TRBD1 or TRBD2 (5 bases each). Germline CDR1 reads SGDLS; CDR2 reads YYNGEE. The CDR3 totals 17 residues. Between the trimmed V and J ends, which lost 3 bases and 0 bases, there was a span of 16 bases. DNA for the CDR3: TGTGCCAGCAGCGCCGCCGTCCGGGGCTTCTCCTACAATGAGCAGTTCTTC. It specifies CASSAAVRGFSYNEQFF. Looking up the rest from reference TRBV9 and TRBJ2-1 gives the full variable domain: DSGVTQTPKHLITATGQRVTLRCSPRSGDLSVYWYQQSLDQGLQFLIQYYNGEERAKGNILERFSAQQFPDLHSELNLSSLELGDSALYFCASSAAVRGFSYNEQFFGPGTRLTVL.

The chain uses TRBV9 and TRBJ2-3; D perhaps matches TRBD1 (5 bases). V was clipped by 0 bases and J by 1 base, with 9 bases between them. Per germline, CDR1 SGDLS and CDR2 YYNGEE. CDR3 length: 15 amino acids. The DNA of the CDR3 is TGTGCCAGCAGCGTAGCACAGGTGCGCACAGATACGCAGTATTTT. Translating gives CASSVAQVRTDTQYF.

This clone was seen a few times. The genes are TRBV7-6 and TRBJ1-5, with 9 bases matching TRBD1. Trimming cost V 4 bases and J 7 bases; bases outside gene matches: 5. This CDR3 is built from 14 residues. Looked up from germline, CDR1 is SGHVS and CDR2 is FNYEAQ. The CDR3 region has the DNA TGTGCCAGCAGCTCAACAGGGGGCGGACAGCCCCAGCATTTT. Amino acid sequence: CASSSTGGGQPQHF.

The CDR3 DNA reads as TGTGCCAGTAGTATTGAGGACAGGATGAACACTGAAGCTTTCTTT. As protein: CASSIEDRMNTEAFF. This chain uses TRBV19 with TRBJ1-1; 7 nucleotides match TRBD1. The CDR3 is 15 amino acids. Germline CDR1 and CDR2: LNHDA and SQIVND (reference sequence). V was clipped by 3 bases and J by 0 bases; unmatched bases: 4.

DNA for the CDR3: TGTGCCAGCAGCCGACCCGGGGCCCCTAGCACAGATACGCAGTATTTT. It is translated as CASSRPGAPSTDTQYF. The J gene is TRBJ2-3, the V gene TRBV7-9, with D perhaps given as TRBD1 or TRBD2 (5 bases each). Germline V gene lookup returns CDR1 SEHNR and CDR2 FQNEAQ (reference sequence). V was clipped by 5 bases and J by 0 bases, with 15 bases between them. This CDR3 has 16 amino acids.

This clone was detected only a few times. The chain combines TRBV11-2 with TRBJ2-7; 9 nucleotides line up with TRBD2. The V gene's germline CDR1 is SGHAT and CDR2 FQNNGV. This CDR3 spans 14 amino acids. With 5 bases clipped from V and 9 bases from J, the junction kept 11 bases outside the gene matches. The CDR3 sequence is CASSPGLASTGQYF. The DNA of the CDR3 is TGTGCCAGCAGCCCCGGACTAGCGTCCACGGGGCAGTACTTC.

The chain recombines TRBV25-1 with TRBJ1-5; D gene ambiguous. CDR3 length: 14 amino acids. The germline gives CDR1 MGHDK, CDR2 SYGVNS. Trimming shortened V by 6 bases and J by 3 bases, and 12 bases separated the two germline ends. CDR3 amino acids: CASSHLGANQPQHF. The CDR3 DNA reads as TGTGCCAGCAGCCACCTGGGCGCCAATCAGCCCCAGCATTTT.

The J gene is TRBJ2-1, the V gene TRBV13; 7 positions match TRBD2. The trim removed 0 bases at V and 3 bases at J, leaving 2 bases unmatched. Germline assignment: CDR1 PRHDT and CDR2 FYEKMQ (reference sequence). CDR3 length equals 15 residues. This chain's CDR3 is CASSLGAGVYNEQFF. For the CDR3, the DNA is TGTGCCAGCAGCTTAGGGGCGGGAGTCTACAATGAGCAGTTCTTC.

The rearrangement uses TRBV9 and TRBJ2-7; 7 bases fit TRBD1. The CDR3 runs 14 residues. CDR1 and CDR2 (germline): SGDLS, YYNGEE. V lost 4 bases, J lost 2 bases, and 6 bases stayed unmatched. The CDR3 loop reads CASSPTGQPYEQYF. The CDR3, as DNA: TGTGCCAGCAGCCCGACGGGACAGCCCTACGAGCAGTACTTC.

The V gene is TRBV7-9, the J gene TRBJ1-1; TRBD1 aligns across 11 bases. Trimming cost V 0 bases and J 4 bases; bases outside gene matches: 1. CDR1 SEHNR and CDR2 FQNEAQ come from the germline V gene (reference sequence). The CDR3 extends over 15 amino acids. In nucleotides, the CDR3 is TGTGCCAGCAGCTTAGCCGGGACAGGGGGCACTGAAGCTTTCTTT. Translating gives CASSLAGTGGTEAFF.

This clone was detected once. Distinct nucleotide sequences in the sample also encode this CDR3. This sequence joins TRBV27 and TRBJ2-7; D is unresolved. This CDR3 comprises 14 residues. Germline-derived CDR1 and CDR2 are MNHEY and SMNVEV (reference sequence). V lost 6 bases, J lost 2 bases, and 14 bases lay in between. The CDR3 loop reads CASSLGQTPYEQYF. The CDR3 DNA reads TGTGCCAGCAGCTTAGGGCAGACCCCCTACGAGCAGTACTTC.

This clone was counted once. The gene calls are TRBV18 and TRBJ1-1; no firm D call. Germline CDR1 KGHSH, CDR2 LQKENI. This CDR3 contains 15 residues. V lost 7 bases and J lost 4, with 19 bases in between. The CDR3 loop is CASFTTPTWGTEAFF. The CDR3 coding sequence is TGTGCCAGCTTCACCACTCCGACTTGGGGCACTGAAGCTTTCTTT.

This chain joins TRBV4-3 and TRBJ2-7, with D unresolved. CDR1 and CDR2 from the germline V gene are LGHNA and YSLEER. CDR3 size: 15 residues. V was clipped by 0 bases and J by 2 bases, with 11 bases between them. The DNA for the CDR3 is TGCGCCAGCAGCCAAGATCTGGACCCTACCTACGAGCAGTACTTC. Translation gives CASSQDLDPTYEQYF.

The chain employs TRBV13 and TRBJ1-5, with TRBD1 identical over 9 bases. J gave up 4 bases and V 8 bases, and 3 bases lay outside the gene matches. The CDR3 loop spans 13 amino acids. Germline lookup yields CDR1 PRHDT and CDR2 FYEKMQ (reference sequence). The CDR3 coding sequence is TGTGCCAGCGGGACAGGGACGAATCAGCCCCAGCATTTT. Protein product: CASGTGTNQPQHF. Full variable domain (rest looked up from reference TRBV13 and TRBJ1-5): AAGVIQSPRHLIKEKRETATLKCYPIPRHDTVYWYQQGPGQDPQFLISFYEKMQSDKGSIPDRFSAQQFSDYHSELNMSSLELGDSALYFCASGTGTNQPQHFGDGTRLSIL.